A selection of T cell receptor beta chains follows, all from one sample in a study of T-cell memory formation after mild COVID-19. TCRdb analysed the 5' RACE reads with MiXCR anew, one entry per CDR3 protein. Of hundreds of thousands of distinct CDR3 sequences detected, roughly 15% appear once; the ten largest clones hold about a fifth. Source material: PBMCs or a T cell subset sorted from them (not recorded which). Receptors were obtained from a young man who had mild COVID-19 (a few samples of this study predate the infection). Cell type and time point are not known. Each CDR3 is given with its conserved first and last residue. D genes are given only for firm matches. Not all rows give a size; the values are once, few, many and, for expanded clones, a class.

>TRBV6-5|TRBJ1-5|TRBD1|NA
TGTGCCAGCAGTTCCCGTAAGACAGGGGGATCCAGATACGGCAATCAGCCCCAGCATTTT
CASSSRKTGGSRYGNQPQHF
>TRBV5-1|TRBJ1-2|TRBD1|many
TGCGCCAGCACTCCTTCCAGGGGGGAGAATGGCTACACCTTC
CASTPSRGENGYTF
>TRBV30|TRBJ1-1|NA|NA
TGTGCCTGGAGTGTCTCCGGTGGCACTGAAGCTTTCTTT
CAWSVSGGTEAFF
>TRBV29-1|TRBJ1-1|NA|NA
TGCAGCGTTGGTAGAGGTCTGAACACTGAAGCTTTCTTT
CSVGRGLNTEAFF
>TRBV28|TRBJ1-2|TRBD1|NA
TGTGCCAGCAGTCCTCGGGACAGGGCGGACCATGGCTACACCTTC
CASSPRDRADHGYTF
>TRBV4-3|TRBJ2-1|NA|many
TGCGCCAGCAGCGAGGGCACAAGCTCCTACAATGAGCAGTTCTTC
CASSEGTSSYNEQFF
>TRBV28|TRBJ2-2|NA|many
TGTGCCAGCAGTTTGGGGTCTATCCAAACCGGGGAGCTGTTTTTT
CASSLGSIQTGELFF
>TRBV25-1|TRBJ2-3|NA|NA
TGTGCCAGCAGTGGGGACGCAGATACGCAGTATTTT
CASSGDADTQYF
>TRBV7-2|TRBJ2-1|NA|many
TGTGCCAGCAGCTTAGTCGGCGATAGTGAGCAGTTCTTC
CASSLVGDSEQFF
>TRBV9|TRBJ2-5|NA|NA
TGTGCCAGCAGCGTAGTCCCCGGGTCGGGGAAGTACCAAGAGACCCAGTACTTC
CASSVVPGSGKYQETQYF
>TRBV5-6|TRBJ1-5|TRBD1|few
TGTGCCAGCAGCCCGACAGGGTTACAGCCCCAGCATTTT
CASSPTGLQPQHF
>TRBV7-9|TRBJ1-1|NA|NA
TGTGCCAGCAGAAAGGGCAGGGGGAACACTGAAGCTTTCTTT
CASRKGRGNTEAFF
>TRBV10-3|TRBJ2-3|NA|few
TGTGCCATCAGTGACAGGAGCACAGATACGCAGTATTTT
CAISDRSTDTQYF
>TRBV5-1|TRBJ2-5|NA|many
TGCGCCAGCAGCTTGGAACCCTCCGTGACCCAGTACTTC
CASSLEPSVTQYF
>TRBV6-2/TRBV6-3|TRBJ2-3|TRBD2|NA
TGTGCCAGCAGTTACAGTAGCGGGGGACCCACAGATACGCAGTATTTT
CASSYSSGGPTDTQYF
>TRBV5-1|TRBJ1-5|TRBD1|few
TGCGCCAAGTCCGGGACAGGGGCTCAGCCCCAGCATTTT
CAKSGTGAQPQHF
>TRBV4-3|TRBJ2-1|TRBD2|few
TGCGCCAGCAGCCAACAGGGACTAGCGGGGGGAAATGAGCAGTTCTTC
CASSQQGLAGGNEQFF
>TRBV5-5|TRBJ2-5|TRBD2|NA
TGTGCCAGCAGCTCTAGCGGGGGATCCTTTCAAGAGACCCAGTACTTC
CASSSSGGSFQETQYF
>TRBV20-1|TRBJ1-1|TRBD1|few
TGCAGTGCCCCCAGGAACAGGGGAACTGAAGCTTTCTTT
CSAPRNRGTEAFF
>TRBV5-1|TRBJ2-3|NA|many
TGCGCCAGCAGCTTGGTTTCCGGGGGACGGGATACGCAGTATTTT
CASSLVSGGRDTQYF
>TRBV12-5|TRBJ2-1|NA|many
TGTGCTAGTGTCCCCGGGGGCAGCGGCTCTTACAATGAGCAGTTCTTC
CASVPGGSGSYNEQFF
>TRBV19|TRBJ1-2|NA|once
TGTGCCAGTAGTATAGTGGGCAGGGATTATGGCTACACCTTC
CASSIVGRDYGYTF
>TRBV7-2|TRBJ2-3|NA|NA
TGTGCCAGCAGACACAACACAGATACGCAGTATTTT
CASRHNTDTQYF
>TRBV18|TRBJ2-5|NA|many
TGTGCCAGCTCACCCGCGTACCAAGAGACCCAGTACTTC
CASSPAYQETQYF
>TRBV4-2|TRBJ2-5|TRBD1|many
TGTGCCAGCAGCTCAAGACAGGGGCAAGAGACCCAGTACTTC
CASSSRQGQETQYF
>TRBV29-1|TRBJ2-1|NA|NA
TGCAGCGCTGGGGGGAGCTCCTACAATGAGCAGTTCTTC
CSAGGSSYNEQFF
>TRBV7-2|TRBJ1-4|NA|many
TGTGCCAGCAGCTTATCGTGGATTAATGAAAAACTGTTTTTT
CASSLSWINEKLFF
>TRBV18|TRBJ1-5|TRBD1|NA
TGTGCCAGCTCACCGCGGGGGACAGGGGGAAATCAGCCCCAGCATTTT
CASSPRGTGGNQPQHF
>TRBV6-5|TRBJ1-2|NA|NA
TGTGCCAGCAGTTACTCCGGGGACGTGAGTGAAGGCTACACCTTC
CASSYSGDVSEGYTF
>TRBV10-3|TRBJ1-1|NA|few
TGTGCCATCAGGGGGGTCGTGAACACTGAAGCTTTCTTT
CAIRGVVNTEAFF